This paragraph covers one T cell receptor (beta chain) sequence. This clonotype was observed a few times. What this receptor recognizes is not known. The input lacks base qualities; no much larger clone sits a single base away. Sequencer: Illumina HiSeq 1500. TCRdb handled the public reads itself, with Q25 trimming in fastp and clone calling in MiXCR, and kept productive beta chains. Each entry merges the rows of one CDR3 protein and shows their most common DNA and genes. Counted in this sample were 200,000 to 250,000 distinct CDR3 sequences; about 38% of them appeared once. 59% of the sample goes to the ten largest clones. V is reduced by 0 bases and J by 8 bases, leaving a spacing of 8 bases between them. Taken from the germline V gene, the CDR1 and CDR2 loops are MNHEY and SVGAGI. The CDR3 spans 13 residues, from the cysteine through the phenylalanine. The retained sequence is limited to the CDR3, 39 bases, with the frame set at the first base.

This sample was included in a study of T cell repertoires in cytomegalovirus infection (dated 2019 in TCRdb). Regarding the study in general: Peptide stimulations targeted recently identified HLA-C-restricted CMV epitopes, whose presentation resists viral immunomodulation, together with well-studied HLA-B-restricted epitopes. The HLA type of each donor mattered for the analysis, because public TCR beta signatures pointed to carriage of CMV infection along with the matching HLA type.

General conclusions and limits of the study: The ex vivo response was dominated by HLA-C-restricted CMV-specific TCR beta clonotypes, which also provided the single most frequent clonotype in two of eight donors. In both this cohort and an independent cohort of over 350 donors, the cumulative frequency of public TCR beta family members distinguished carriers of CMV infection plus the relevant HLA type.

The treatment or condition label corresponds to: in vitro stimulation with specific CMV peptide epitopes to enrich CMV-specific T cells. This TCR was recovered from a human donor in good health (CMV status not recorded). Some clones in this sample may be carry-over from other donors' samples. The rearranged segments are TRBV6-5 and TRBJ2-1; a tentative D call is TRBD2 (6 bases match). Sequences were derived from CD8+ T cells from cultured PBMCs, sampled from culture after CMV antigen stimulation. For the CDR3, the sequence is CASSYSEGYEQFF. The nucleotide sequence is TGTGCCAGCAGTTACTCGGAGGGTTATGAGCAGTTCTTC.